This TCR beta chain appears in the sequencing data of a study of T cells in Graves' hyperthyroidism and ophthalmopathy. Whole-study findings and limits: Expanded thyroid clonotypes (above 0.001) were mostly also found in blood. A 13 V-J signature model discriminated ophthalmopathy versus stable hyperthyroidism. With a median lead of around 6.7 months before onset, the model predicted ophthalmopathy.

Diagnostic assessment was based on clinical symptoms, serum thyroxine and TRAb, thyroid ultrasound and orbital computed tomography. RNA transcripts gave rise to amplified TCR beta CDR3 regions. An initial round of RT-PCR targeting the TCR CDR3 relied on the HTBI primer set. TCRdb processed the multiplex PCR reads anew with MiXCR; each CDR3 protein has one entry. The table includes 500,000 to 600,000 distinct CDR3 sequences, just over 45% detected once. CDR1 is SGHRS, CDR2 YFSETQ, per germline. V was trimmed by 4 bases and J by 4 bases, leaving 15 bases between them. The CDR3 contains 16 residues. This clonotype came up many times. As yet, its antigen is unknown.

The chain combines TRBV5-1 with TRBJ2-6, with D perhaps matching TRBD2 (5 bases). Input material: peripheral blood or thyroid tissue (not recorded which). The receptor was derived from an adult woman with Graves' disease, either hyperthyroidism or ophthalmopathy (not recorded which). The chain's CDR3 is CASSPGNSNGANVLTF. In nucleotides, the CDR3 is TGCGCCAGCAGCCCGGGGAACTCGAACGGGGCCAACGTCCTGACTTTC.